This T cell receptor beta chain comes out of a study of cytomegalovirus exposure and HLA in healthy donors. Donors were drawn from the approximately 110-subject validation cohort, separate from the approximately 640-subject first cohort. Study findings and constraints: 164 TCR beta chains were listed as cytomegalovirus-associated. Both high specificity and high sensitivity reportedly marked the classifier's diagnosis of cytomegalovirus status.

A remark on this clone: Its cognate antigen is unknown.

The ends lost 2 bases at V and 3 bases at J; junction bases unmatched: 10. The CDR3 consists of 16 residues. Germline loops: CDR1 SGDLS, CDR2 YYNGEE. Data came from immunoSEQ multiplex PCR; TCRdb stores just in-frame clones and leaves some out. The sample lists approximately 160,000 clones; around 85% were seen once. The V call is TRBV9, the J call TRBJ1-1, with 7 bases fitting TRBD1. The TCR was taken from a woman in her twenties or thirties in good health and CMV-seronegative. The sample taken for sequencing was PBMCs. As DNA, the CDR3 is TGTGCCAGCAGCGTCTCCCTGGCAGGGGGGGACACTGAAGCTTTCTTT. Translation: CASSVSLAGGDTEAFF.